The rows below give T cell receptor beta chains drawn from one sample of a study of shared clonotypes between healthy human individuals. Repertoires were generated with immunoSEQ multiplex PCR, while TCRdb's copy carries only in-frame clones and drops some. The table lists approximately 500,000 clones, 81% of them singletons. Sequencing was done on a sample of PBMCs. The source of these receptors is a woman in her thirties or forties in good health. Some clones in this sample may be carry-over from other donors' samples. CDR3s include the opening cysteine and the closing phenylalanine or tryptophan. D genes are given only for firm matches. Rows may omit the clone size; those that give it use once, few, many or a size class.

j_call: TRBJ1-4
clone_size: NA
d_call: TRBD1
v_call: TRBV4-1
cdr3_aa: CASSPDRAGREKLFF
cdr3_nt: TGCGCCAGCAGTCCCGACAGGGCGGGGAGAGAAAAACTGTTTTTT

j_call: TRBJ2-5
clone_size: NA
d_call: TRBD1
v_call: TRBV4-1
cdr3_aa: CASSPTGEQVGETQYF
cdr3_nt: TGCGCCAGCAGCCCGACAGGGGAGCAGGTCGGAGAGACCCAGTACTTC

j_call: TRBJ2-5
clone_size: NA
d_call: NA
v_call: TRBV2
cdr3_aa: CASTRWAVETQYF
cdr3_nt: TGTGCCAGCACCAGGTGGGCAGTGGAGACCCAGTACTTC

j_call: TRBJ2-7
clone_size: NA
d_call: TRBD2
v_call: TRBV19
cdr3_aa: CASSAGTGTSWLYEQYF
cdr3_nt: TGTGCCAGTAGTGCCGGTACCGGGACTAGCTGGTTGTACGAGCAGTACTTC

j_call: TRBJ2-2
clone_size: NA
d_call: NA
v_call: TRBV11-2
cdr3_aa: CASSLESVRNTGELFF
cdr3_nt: TGTGCCAGCAGCTTAGAGTCTGTTAGGAACACCGGGGAGCTGTTTTTT

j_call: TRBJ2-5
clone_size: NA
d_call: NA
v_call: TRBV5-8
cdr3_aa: CASSPDSLEEYF
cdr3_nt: TGTGCCAGCAGCCCTGACAGCCTAGAGGAGTACTTC

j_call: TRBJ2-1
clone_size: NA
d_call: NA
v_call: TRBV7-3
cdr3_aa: CASSSPGTYNEQFF
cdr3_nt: TGTGCCAGCAGCTCACCGGGGACCTACAATGAGCAGTTCTTC

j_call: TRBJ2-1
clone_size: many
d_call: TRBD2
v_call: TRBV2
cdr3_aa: CASQASGYNEQFF
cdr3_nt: TGTGCCAGCCAGGCTAGCGGTTACAATGAGCAGTTCTTC

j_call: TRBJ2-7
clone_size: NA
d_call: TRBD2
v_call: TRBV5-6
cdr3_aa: CASSLVKPSGRAYEQYF
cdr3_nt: TGTGCCAGCAGCTTGGTGAAGCCTAGCGGGAGGGCCTACGAGCAGTACTTC

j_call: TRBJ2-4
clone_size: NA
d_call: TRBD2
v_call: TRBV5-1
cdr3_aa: CASSLGLARNIQYF
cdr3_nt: TGCGCCAGCAGCCTGGGACTAGCGAGAAACATTCAGTACTTC

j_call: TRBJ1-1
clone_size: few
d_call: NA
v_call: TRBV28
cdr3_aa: CASSLPGQWSEAFF
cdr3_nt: TGTGCCAGCAGTTTACCGGGACAATGGTCTGAAGCTTTCTTT

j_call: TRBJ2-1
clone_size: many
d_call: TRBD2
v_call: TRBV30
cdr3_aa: CAWNLAGVGGEQFF
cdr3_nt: TGTGCCTGGAACCTAGCGGGAGTAGGGGGTGAGCAGTTCTTC

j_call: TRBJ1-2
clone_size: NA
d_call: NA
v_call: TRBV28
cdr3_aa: CASHRDGPGYTF
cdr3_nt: TGTGCCAGTCACAGGGATGGTCCGGGCTACACCTTC

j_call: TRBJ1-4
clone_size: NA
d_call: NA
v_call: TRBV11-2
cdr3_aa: CASSLTGNEKLFF
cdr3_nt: TGTGCCAGCAGCTTGACAGGAAATGAAAAACTGTTTTTT

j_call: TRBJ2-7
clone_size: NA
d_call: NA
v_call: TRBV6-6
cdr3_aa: CASNDPGLAVHEQYF
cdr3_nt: TGTGCCAGCAACGATCCCGGGCTAGCAGTCCACGAGCAGTACTTC

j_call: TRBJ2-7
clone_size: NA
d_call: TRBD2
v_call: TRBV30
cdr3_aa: CAWSPGTSGNHEQYF
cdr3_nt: TGTGCCTGGAGTCCGGGGACTAGCGGGAACCACGAGCAGTACTTC

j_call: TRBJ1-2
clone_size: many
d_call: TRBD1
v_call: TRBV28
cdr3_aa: CASSAGTGRLFHYTF
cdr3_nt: TGTGCCAGCAGCGCCGGGACAGGGAGATTATTTCACTACACCTTC

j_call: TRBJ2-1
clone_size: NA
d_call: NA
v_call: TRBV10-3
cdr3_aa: CAISERDEQFF
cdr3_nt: TGTGCCATCAGTGAACGGGATGAGCAGTTCTTC

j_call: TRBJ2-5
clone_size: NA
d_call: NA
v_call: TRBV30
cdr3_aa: CAWNGAGGNQETQYF
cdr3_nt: TGTGCCTGGAATGGGGCCGGGGGCAACCAAGAGACCCAGTACTTC

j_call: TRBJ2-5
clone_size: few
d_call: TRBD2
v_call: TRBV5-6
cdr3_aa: CASSLTSGSRETQYF
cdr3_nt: TGTGCCAGCAGCTTGACTAGCGGGAGTAGAGAGACCCAGTACTTC

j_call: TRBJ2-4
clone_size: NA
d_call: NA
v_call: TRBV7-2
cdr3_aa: CASSLGIGGAKNIQYF
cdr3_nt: TGTGCCAGCAGCTTAGGGATCGGTGGGGCCAAAAACATTCAGTACTTC

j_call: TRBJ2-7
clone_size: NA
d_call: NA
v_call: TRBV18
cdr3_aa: CASSPGHEQYF
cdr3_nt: TGTGCCAGCTCACCAGGGCACGAGCAGTACTTC

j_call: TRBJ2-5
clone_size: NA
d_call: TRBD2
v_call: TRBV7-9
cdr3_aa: CASSRRVAGGETQYF
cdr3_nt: TGTGCCAGCAGTCGCCGGGTAGCGGGAGGAGAGACCCAGTACTTC

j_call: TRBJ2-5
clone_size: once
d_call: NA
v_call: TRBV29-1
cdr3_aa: CSVEGRAGETQYF
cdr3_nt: TGCAGCGTGGAGGGGCGGGCTGGGGAGACCCAGTACTTC

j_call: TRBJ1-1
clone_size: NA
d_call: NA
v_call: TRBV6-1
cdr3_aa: CASGREHTEAFF
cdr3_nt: TGTGCCAGCGGTCGGGAGCACACTGAAGCTTTCTTT

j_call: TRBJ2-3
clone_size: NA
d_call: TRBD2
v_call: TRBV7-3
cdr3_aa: CASSSSSGSYTDTQYF
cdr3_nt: TGTGCCAGCAGCTCCTCTAGCGGCAGCTACACAGATACGCAGTATTTT

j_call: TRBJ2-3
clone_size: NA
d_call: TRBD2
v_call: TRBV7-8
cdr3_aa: CASRPKLAGNTDTQYF
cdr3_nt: TGTGCCAGCAGGCCTAAACTAGCGGGAAACACAGATACGCAGTATTTT

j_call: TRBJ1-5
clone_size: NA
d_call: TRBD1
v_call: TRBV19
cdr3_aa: CASSTPRQGSNQPQHF
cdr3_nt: TGTGCCAGTAGTACCCCCCGACAGGGGAGCAATCAGCCCCAGCATTTT

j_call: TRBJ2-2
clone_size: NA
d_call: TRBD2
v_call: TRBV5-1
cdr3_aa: CASTQTGRTTGELFF
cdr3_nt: TGCGCCAGCACGCAAACCGGGAGGACCACCGGGGAGCTGTTTTTT

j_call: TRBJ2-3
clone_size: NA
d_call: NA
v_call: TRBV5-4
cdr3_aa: CASSAGTSPDTQYF
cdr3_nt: TGTGCCAGCAGCGCCGGGACTTCTCCCGATACGCAGTATTTT

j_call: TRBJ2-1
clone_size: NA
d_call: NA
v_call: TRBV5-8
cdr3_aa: CASSLMASSYNEQFF
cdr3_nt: TGTGCCAGCAGCTTGATGGCTAGTTCCTACAATGAGCAGTTCTTC

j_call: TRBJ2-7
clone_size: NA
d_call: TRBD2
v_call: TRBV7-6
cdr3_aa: CASSSLGTSGSYEQYF
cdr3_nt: TGTGCCAGCAGCTCGCTCGGGACTAGCGGGAGCTACGAGCAGTACTTC

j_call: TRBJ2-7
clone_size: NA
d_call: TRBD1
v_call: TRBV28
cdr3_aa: CASSTHHRGVTYEQYF
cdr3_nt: TGTGCCAGCAGTACACACCACAGGGGGGTCACCTACGAGCAGTACTTC

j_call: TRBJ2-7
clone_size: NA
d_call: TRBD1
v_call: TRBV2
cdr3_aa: CASTLGQGAGEQYF
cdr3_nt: TGTGCCAGTACCCTCGGACAGGGGGCGGGCGAGCAGTACTTC

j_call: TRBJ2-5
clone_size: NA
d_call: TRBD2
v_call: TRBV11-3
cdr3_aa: CASSLAGASGQETQYF
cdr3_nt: TGTGCCAGCAGCTTAGCGGGGGCTAGCGGGCAAGAGACCCAGTACTTC

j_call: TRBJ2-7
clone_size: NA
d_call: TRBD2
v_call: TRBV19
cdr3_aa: CASRLSGGPSEQYF
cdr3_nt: TGTGCCAGTAGGCTATCGGGGGGGCCCAGCGAGCAGTACTTC

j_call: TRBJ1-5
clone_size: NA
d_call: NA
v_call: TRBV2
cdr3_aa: CASSEASRLNQPQHF
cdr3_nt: TGTGCCAGCAGTGAAGCATCTAGGCTAAATCAGCCCCAGCATTTT

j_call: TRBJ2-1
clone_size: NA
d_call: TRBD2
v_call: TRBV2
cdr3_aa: CASSLWTSGRIYNEQFF
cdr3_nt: TGTGCCAGCAGTCTATGGACTAGCGGGAGGATCTACAATGAGCAGTTCTTC

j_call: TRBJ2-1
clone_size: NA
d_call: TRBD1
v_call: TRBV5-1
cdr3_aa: CASRTGQGAVYNEQFF
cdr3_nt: TGCGCCAGCAGAACGGGACAGGGAGCGGTTTACAATGAGCAGTTCTTC

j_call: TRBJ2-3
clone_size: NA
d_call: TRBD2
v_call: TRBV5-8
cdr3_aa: CASSFWGGSPDTQYF
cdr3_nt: TGTGCCAGCAGCTTTTGGGGGGGTTCTCCAGATACGCAGTATTTT

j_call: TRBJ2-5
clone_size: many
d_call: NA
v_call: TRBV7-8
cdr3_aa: CASSRPRTLYQETQYF
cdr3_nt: TGTGCCAGCAGCCGCCCCAGGACACTGTACCAAGAGACCCAGTACTTC

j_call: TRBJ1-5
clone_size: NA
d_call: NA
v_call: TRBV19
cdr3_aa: CASRRLRDRVAQPQHF
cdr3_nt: TGTGCCAGTAGAAGACTCCGGGATAGAGTCGCTCAGCCCCAGCATTTT

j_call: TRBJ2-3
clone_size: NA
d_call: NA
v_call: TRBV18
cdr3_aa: CASSPSDTQYF
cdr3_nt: TGTGCCAGCTCACCTTCAGATACGCAGTATTTT

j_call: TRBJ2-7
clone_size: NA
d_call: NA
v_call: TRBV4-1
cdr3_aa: CASSQDGLREQYF
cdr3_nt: TGCGCCAGCAGCCAAGATGGACTAAGGGAGCAGTACTTC

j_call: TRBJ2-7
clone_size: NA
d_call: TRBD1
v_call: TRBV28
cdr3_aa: CASSTGRGQGAHEQYF
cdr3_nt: TGTGCCAGCAGTACGGGGCGGGGACAGGGGGCCCACGAGCAGTACTTC

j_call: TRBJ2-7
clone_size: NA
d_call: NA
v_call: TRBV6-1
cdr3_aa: CASSFNRDQGEQYF
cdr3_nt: TGTGCCAGCAGTTTTAACCGGGACCAGGGCGAGCAGTACTTC

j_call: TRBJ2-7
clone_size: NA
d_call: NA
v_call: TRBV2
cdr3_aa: CASSGGQWSSYEQYF
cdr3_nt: TGTGCCAGCAGTGGTGGCCAATGGAGCTCCTACGAGCAGTACTTC

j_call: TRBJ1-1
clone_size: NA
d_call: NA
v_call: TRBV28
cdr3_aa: CASSLGRLEGTEAFF
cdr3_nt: TGTGCCAGCAGTTTGGGACGCCTTGAGGGCACTGAAGCTTTCTTT

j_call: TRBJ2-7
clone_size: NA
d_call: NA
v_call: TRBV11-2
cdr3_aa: CASISRAGSYEQYF
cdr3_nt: TGTGCCAGCATTTCGAGGGCCGGCTCCTACGAGCAGTACTTC

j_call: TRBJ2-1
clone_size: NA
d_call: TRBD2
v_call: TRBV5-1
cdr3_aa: CASRWLAGVEQFF
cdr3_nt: TGCGCCAGCAGGTGGCTAGCGGGAGTTGAGCAGTTCTTC

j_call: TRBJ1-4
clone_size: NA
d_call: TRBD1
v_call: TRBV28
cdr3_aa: CASSVPRDSLSEKLFF
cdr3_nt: TGTGCCAGCAGTGTACCCCGGGACAGCCTTAGTGAAAAACTGTTTTTT

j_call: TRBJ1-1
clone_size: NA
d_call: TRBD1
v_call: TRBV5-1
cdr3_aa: CASSPGQGNTEAFF
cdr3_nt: TGCGCCAGCAGCCCCGGACAGGGGAACACTGAAGCTTTCTTT

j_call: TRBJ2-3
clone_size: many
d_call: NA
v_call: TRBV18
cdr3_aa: CASSLEADTQYF
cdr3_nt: TGTGCCAGCTCCCTGGAGGCAGATACGCAGTATTTT

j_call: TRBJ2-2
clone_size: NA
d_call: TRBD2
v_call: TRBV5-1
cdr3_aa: CASSFPLAGSGELFF
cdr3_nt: TGCGCCAGCAGCTTTCCACTAGCGGGGTCCGGGGAGCTGTTTTTT

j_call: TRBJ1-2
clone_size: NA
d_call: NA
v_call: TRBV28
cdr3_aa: CASSLVAGAYLNYGYTF
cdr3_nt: TGTGCCAGCAGTTTAGTGGCAGGGGCCTACCTTAACTATGGCTACACCTTC

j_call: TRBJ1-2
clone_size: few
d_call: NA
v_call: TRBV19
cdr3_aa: CASSGMLNYGYTF
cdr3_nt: TGTGCCAGTAGCGGGATGTTGAACTATGGCTACACCTTC

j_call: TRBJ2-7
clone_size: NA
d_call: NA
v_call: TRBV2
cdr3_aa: CATNRDYEQYF
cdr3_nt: TGTGCCACTAATCGGGACTACGAGCAGTACTTC